The 31 T cell receptor beta chains reported below all come from one sample, sequenced in a study of T cells in Graves' hyperthyroidism and ophthalmopathy. TCR beta CDR3 regions were amplified from RNA. The HTBI primer set drove a first-round RT-PCR of the TCR CDR3. TCRdb processed the multiplex PCR reads anew with MiXCR; each CDR3 protein has one entry. The table records around 700,000 distinct CDR3 sequences, around 20% of them present only once. The sequencing input was blood. All receptors derive from a woman between 50 and 59 years old with Graves' hyperthyroidism that later progressed to Graves' ophthalmopathy.

The V and J genes are TRBV6-2 or TRBV6-3 and TRBJ2-7; TRBD1 is a possible D gene (7 bases). The CDR3 contains 16 residues. The germline gives CDR1 MNHEY, CDR2 SVGEGT. V shed 6 bases and J shed 0 bases, with 18 bases lying between them. CDR3 bases: TGTGCCAGCAGCCGTGACAGGGCGGGGAGCTCCTACGAGCAGTACTTC. Its translation: CASSRDRAGSSYEQYF.

This clonotype has a handful of counts. The chain is built from TRBV12-3 or TRBV12-4 and TRBJ1-5; D not certain. Trimming took off 5 bases at V and 3 bases at J, with 5 bases between the two ends. The CDR3 has 12 amino acids. The CDR3 nucleotides are TGTGCCAGCAGTGTACACAATCAGCCCCAGCATTTT. The encoded protein is CASSVHNQPQHF.

The rearrangement joins TRBV9 to TRBJ1-2, with D tentatively TRBD1 (6 bases). V shed 3 bases and J shed 8 bases, with 14 bases lying between them. Germline-derived CDR1 and CDR2 are SGDLS and YYNGEE. The CDR3 is 13 residues long. The CDR3 nucleotides read TGTGCCAGCAGCGGTCGGGCAGGGGAAGGCTACACCTTC. This codes for CASSGRAGEGYTF.

The V call is TRBV29-1, the J call TRBJ2-2, with D unclear. The length of the CDR3 is 12 residues. Germline assignment: CDR1 SQVTM and CDR2 ANQGSEA. Trimming took 4 bases from V and 4 from J, leaving 7 bases between them. This CDR3 reads CSVVSGTGELFF. In DNA form, the CDR3 reads TGCAGCGTTGTATCGGGCACCGGGGAGCTGTTTTTT.

This clonotype has just a few counts. The CDR3 coding sequence is TGTGCCAGCAGTAATCCGGGATATAACACCGGGGAGCTGTTTTTT. Residues: CASSNPGYNTGELFF. The J gene is TRBJ2-2, the V gene TRBV6-2 or TRBV6-3, with D possibly matching TRBD2 (5 bases). With 5 bases removed from V and 2 bases from J, the gap between germline ends came to 12 bases. The length of the CDR3 is 15 residues. Germline CDR1 reads MNHEY; CDR2 reads SVGEGT.

The chain employs TRBV7-9 and TRBJ2-3; the D gene is possibly TRBD2 (7 bases). Germline assignment: CDR1 SEHNR and CDR2 FQNEAQ (reference sequence). The length of the CDR3 is 15 residues. Trimming took 4 bases from V and 0 from J, leaving 11 bases between them. The CDR3 nucleotides are TGTGCCAGCAGCTCGGCGGGGGCTAGCACAGATACGCAGTATTTT. Translation gives CASSSAGASTDTQYF.

Details on this clonotype: As the CDR3 is not closed by the conserved phenylalanine or tryptophan, this likely results from a read error. This chain joins TRBV20-1 and TRBJ1-1; tentative D call: TRBD1 (6 bases). The CDR3 totals 12 residues. V lost 6 bases, J lost 4 bases, and 12 bases lay in between. Germline-derived CDR1 and CDR2 are DFQATT and SNEGSKA (reference sequence). Written as DNA, the CDR3 is TGCAGTGCCCGGGGGCTGCGCACTGAAGCTTTCTTA. It encodes CSARGLRTEAFL.

This clonotype was observed a single time. The chain carries TRBV19 and TRBJ2-2; TRBD2 is a possible D gene (6 bases). The V end lost 1 base, the J end lost 4 bases, and 16 bases lay between the germline ends. CDR3 length: 17 residues. Germline loops: CDR1 LNHDA, CDR2 SQIVND (reference sequence). As DNA, the CDR3 is TGTGCCAGTAGTATAGTCGGGGGACTTACTTTCACCGGGGAGCTGTTTTTT. Protein sequence: CASSIVGGLTFTGELFF.

The table lists this clonotype with a few counts. The rearrangement uses TRBV11-2 and TRBJ1-1; the D is unclear. The CDR3 is made up of 15 amino acids. Trimming took off 6 bases at V and 1 base at J, with 15 bases between the two ends. Germline CDR1 is SGHAT and CDR2 is FQNNGV. The DNA of the CDR3 is TGTGCCAGCAGACCCCCTCGGGATCCGAACACTGAAGCTTTCTTT. Its protein is CASRPPRDPNTEAFF.

CDR3 bases: TGTGCCAGCAGGGTAAGGCGGGAATACGATGAGCAGTTCTTC. Translated, it gives CASRVRREYDEQFF. The rearrangement links TRBV6-2 or TRBV6-3 to TRBJ2-1; D might be TRBD2 (6 bases). The V gene's germline CDR1 is MNHEY and CDR2 SVGEGT. The CDR3 length is 14 residues. Trimming cost V 6 bases and J 8 bases, with 17 bases left between them.

This clonotype was seen ten or more times. This chain joins TRBV11-2 and TRBJ1-2; D might be TRBD1 (5 bases). Germline assignment: CDR1 SGHAT and CDR2 FQNNGV. Trimming pared 0 bases from V and 5 bases from J, leaving 7 bases between. The CDR3 spans 13 residues. The CDR3 region is CASSLDAGYGYTF. CDR3 in DNA: TGTGCCAGCAGCTTAGATGCAGGGTATGGCTACACCTTC.

This clonotype appeared many times. The V call is TRBV11-2, the J call TRBJ2-1; D is unclear. The V end was cut by 7 bases, the J end by 10 bases, with 17 bases between. CDR3 length: 13 amino acids. Germline V gene data show CDR1 as SGHAT and CDR2 as FQNNGV. Written as DNA, the CDR3 is TGTGCCAGCACTCGACTTTCGCTTCCGGAGCAGTTCTTC. Translated: CASTRLSLPEQFF.

This CDR3 reads CASSRDIGRHSQPQHF. The CDR3 DNA is TGTGCCAGCAGCAGAGACATAGGACGGCACAGTCAGCCCCAGCATTTT. The chain employs TRBV14 and TRBJ1-5, with unresolved D. This CDR3 has 16 residues. V shed 5 bases and J shed 6 bases, with 20 bases lying between them. CDR1 is SGHDN and CDR2 is FVKESK in the germline V gene.

This clonotype was recorded at least ten times. The rearrangement joins TRBV27 to TRBJ2-1; D is possibly TRBD2 (6 bases). CDR3 size: 14 residues. Germline lookup yields CDR1 MNHEY and CDR2 SMNVEV (reference sequence). Trimming stripped 6 bases from V and 10 bases from J, with 19 bases between. The CDR3 sequence is CASRPETSTWEQFF. The CDR3 region has the DNA TGTGCCAGCAGACCTGAGACTAGTACCTGGGAGCAGTTCTTC.

This sequence joins TRBV12-3 or TRBV12-4 and TRBJ2-1; D might be TRBD1 or TRBD2, each matching 5 bases. The ends were cut back, 11 bases at V and 7 bases at J, with 18 bases in the middle. The CDR3 sequence is 13 residues long. The CDR3, as DNA: TGTGCCGGGGGTGGGCAGGGTATGAATGAGCAGTTCTTC. Translating gives CAGGGQGMNEQFF.

This clonotype was recorded many times. This rearrangement joins TRBV3-1 to TRBJ2-1; 7 bases line up with TRBD2. CDR1 is LGHDT and CDR2 is YNNKEL in the germline V gene (reference sequence). The CDR3 sequence is 14 residues long. V lost 8 bases, J lost 8 bases, and 12 bases stayed unmatched. CDR3 sequence: CASRPAGIRDEQFF. The CDR3 DNA is TGTGCCAGCCGCCCAGCGGGGATCCGTGATGAGCAGTTCTTC.

This clonotype was recorded only once. This chain links TRBV9 with TRBJ2-3, with 10 nucleotides matching TRBD2. CDR3 length: 17 residues. In germline, CDR1 is SGDLS, CDR2 YYNGEE. J was trimmed by 5 bases and V by 0 bases; bases with no gene match: 9. The CDR3 bases are TGTGCCAGCAGCGTAGTGCAAGCGGGGGGGCCTGTAGATACGCAGTATTTT. Its protein is CASSVVQAGGPVDTQYF.

The table lists this clonotype with many counts. This chain links TRBV20-1 with TRBJ2-1; D is ambiguous. The CDR3 spans 11 residues. Germline loops: CDR1 DFQATT, CDR2 SNEGSKA (reference sequence). Trimming stripped 1 base from V and 7 bases from J, with 5 bases between. The CDR3 is CSARVGNEQFF. DNA of the CDR3: TGCAGTGCTAGAGTGGGGAATGAGCAGTTCTTC.

This clonotype occurred a few times. The V and J genes are TRBV7-2 and TRBJ2-5, with 13 bases lining up with TRBD2. This CDR3 is 16 amino acids long. Germline V gene sequence: CDR1 SGHTA, CDR2 FQGNSA. Germline trimming cut 3 bases from V and 0 bases from J; bases unmatched to any gene: 1. The CDR3 is CASSLTSGGYQETQYF. The CDR3 bases are TGTGCCAGCAGCTTGACTAGCGGGGGGTACCAAGAGACCCAGTACTTC.

The genes are TRBV7-8 and TRBJ2-3, with a possible D match to TRBD2 (6 bases). Trimming cost V 1 base and J 0 bases, with 14 bases left between them. This CDR3 is 17 amino acids long. In germline, CDR1 is SGHVS, CDR2 FQNEAQ. As DNA, the CDR3 is TGTGCCAGCAGCTTAGTGGCGGGGTTCCTGAGCACAGATACGCAGTATTTT. It specifies CASSLVAGFLSTDTQYF.

This clonotype has just a few counts. This chain links TRBV20-1 with TRBJ1-6, with 7 positions matching TRBD1. Losses at the gene ends were 0 bases for V and 8 bases for J; bases not matched to a gene: 13. The germline V gene has CDR1 DFQATT and CDR2 SNEGSKA (reference sequence). This CDR3 comprises 17 residues. The CDR3 region is CSARDLNSRQGDSPLHF. The CDR3 nucleotides are TGCAGTGCTAGAGATCTCAACTCGAGACAGGGAGATTCACCCCTCCACTTT.

This clonotype came up many times. One end of the junction is discordant with germline, which a read error may explain. The chain has TRBV5-1 and TRBJ2-5; D is unclear. The CDR3 is 12 residues long. In germline, CDR1 is SGHRS, CDR2 YFSETQ. CDR3 in amino acids: CASSLVGETQYF. CDR3 sequence (DNA): TGTGCCAGCAGCTTAGTCGGCGAGACCCAGTACTTC.

This clonotype was seen at least ten times. This sequence joins TRBV20-1 and TRBJ2-5; D gene ambiguous. The CDR3 is made up of 13 amino acids. V lost 5 bases and J 5 bases, leaving 15 bases between the germline ends. Germline V lookup: CDR1 DFQATT, CDR2 SNEGSKA (reference sequence). The CDR3 DNA reads TGCAGTGCTGTACGATATGGGCGCGAGACCCAGTACTTC. It translates to CSAVRYGRETQYF.

This chain uses TRBV15 with TRBJ2-7; D may be TRBD1 (6 bases). V was shortened by 3 bases and J by 3 bases, with 9 bases between the two germline ends. The CDR3 has 13 residues. Germline assignment: CDR1 LNHNV and CDR2 YYDKDF (reference sequence). The CDR3 protein is CATSRTGVYEQYF. The CDR3 coding sequence is TGTGCCACCAGCAGGACAGGTGTCTACGAGCAGTACTTC.

This clonotype has ten or more counts. The V call is TRBV6-6, the J call TRBJ2-7, with D possibly called TRBD1 or TRBD2 (7 bases each). The CDR3 has 15 amino acids. Germline V gene lookup returns CDR1 MNHNY and CDR2 SVGAGI (reference sequence). Trimming shortened V by 2 bases and J by 3 bases, and 14 bases separated the two germline ends. The DNA of the CDR3 is TGTGCCAGCAGTTACGCCAGGGGGGGCTACTACGAGCAGTACTTC. Its protein is CASSYARGGYYEQYF.

The chain joins TRBV7-9 to TRBJ2-5; D gene uncertain. The V end was cut by 5 bases, the J end by 5 bases, with 15 bases between. Germline assignment: CDR1 SEHNR and CDR2 FQNEAQ (reference sequence). The CDR3 consists of 14 residues. This chain's CDR3 is CASSPRPEDETQYF. For the CDR3, the DNA is TGTGCCAGCAGCCCGAGGCCCGAAGATGAGACCCAGTACTTC.

This clonotype has only a few counts. V is TRBV20-1 and J is TRBJ1-5; no clear D gene. Between the trimmed V and J ends, which lost 6 bases and 4 bases, there was a span of 13 bases. The CDR3 contains 13 residues. CDR1 is DFQATT, CDR2 SNEGSKA, per germline (reference sequence). The CDR3 nucleotides read TGCAGTGCCATCGCACGGACTAATCAGCCCCAGCATTTT. Its protein is CSAIARTNQPQHF.

A few counts support this clonotype. V and J are TRBV15 and TRBJ2-1; no definite D call. The germline CDR1 and CDR2 sequences are LNHNV and YYDKDF (reference sequence). This CDR3 has 17 residues. V was cut by 0 bases and J by 5 bases, with 17 bases left in between. CDR3 DNA sequence: TGTGCCACCAGCAGAGATTTACGGCCGAGCCGCGACAATGAGCAGTTCTTC. Its protein product is CATSRDLRPSRDNEQFF.

This clonotype was counted only a few times. The chain recombines TRBV28 with TRBJ1-2; D remains unclear. The germline V gene has CDR1 MDHEN and CDR2 SYDVKM. The CDR3 consists of 11 residues. Trimming left V 3 bases short and J 6 bases short, with 5 bases between. As DNA, the CDR3 is TGTGCCAGCAGTTTTCTGGATGGCTACACCTTC. This sequence encodes CASSFLDGYTF.

The chain carries TRBV5-1 and TRBJ2-2, with 11 bases identical to TRBD2. The germline CDR1 and CDR2 sequences are SGHRS and YFSETQ. This CDR3 is 18 amino acids long. With V trimmed by 3 bases and J by 2 bases, 9 bases remained unmatched. For the CDR3, the DNA is TGCGCCAGCAGCTGGGGGCCTAGCGGGGGGATCAACACCGGGGAGCTGTTTTTT. Translated, it gives CASSWGPSGGINTGELFF.

Many counts were recorded for this clonotype. CDR3 region: CASSPPKRTETYEQYF. CDR3 nucleotides: TGTGCCAGCAGCCCCCCGAAGAGGACGGAAACCTACGAGCAGTACTTC. The chain employs TRBV7-9 and TRBJ2-7, with D unresolved. Germline-derived CDR1 and CDR2 are SEHNR and FQNEAQ (reference sequence). Trimming took 5 bases from V and 2 from J, leaving 19 bases between them. The length of the CDR3 is 16 residues. Full variable domain (outside the CDR3, taken from reference TRBV7-9 and TRBJ2-7): DTGVSQNPRHKITKRGQNVTFRCDPISEHNRLYWYRQTLGQGPEFLTYFQNEAQLEKSRLLSDRFSAERPKGSFSTLEIQRTEQGDSAMYLCASSPPKRTETYEQYFGPGTRLTVT.